These 28 T cell receptor beta chains were all obtained from the same sample, sequenced in a study of T cell responses to AZD1222 COVID-19 vaccine. Sequenced by immunoSEQ multiplex PCR; TCRdb stores in-frame clones only, minus some. Among more than 70,000 clones listed, about 89% were seen once. The starting material was peripheral blood, obtained 28 days after the second AZD1222 dose. The source is an adult who received the AZD1222 COVID-19 vaccine.

This clone was counted once. The chain links TRBV5-1 to TRBJ2-2, with D unclear. CDR3 length: 14 amino acids. Between the trimmed V and J ends, which lost 0 bases and 3 bases, there was a span of 6 bases. Germline values: CDR1 SGHRS, CDR2 YFSETQ. Here the CDR3 reads CASSLGAYTGELFF. The CDR3 nucleotides read TGCGCCAGCAGCTTGGGGGCTTACACCGGGGAGCTGTTTTTT.

The chain carries TRBV6-5 and TRBJ1-2; 9 bases fit TRBD1. Trimming cost V 8 bases and J 6 bases; bases outside gene matches: 13. Germline loops: CDR1 MNHEY, CDR2 SVGAGI. The length of the CDR3 is 15 residues. Here the CDR3 reads CASARDRDFLDGYTF. The CDR3 nucleotides are TGTGCCAGCGCGCGGGACAGGGACTTCCTTGATGGCTACACCTTC.

The V call is TRBV4-1, the J call TRBJ1-1; possible D gene TRBD1, 6 bases. This CDR3 region has 15 residues. CDR1 MGHRA and CDR2 YSYEKL come from the germline V gene. The V and J ends lost 0 bases and 4 bases respectively, with 12 bases between them. The CDR3 protein is CASSQDHGGGTEAFF. The CDR3 nucleotides read TGCGCCAGCAGCCAAGATCATGGGGGCGGCACTGAAGCTTTCTTT.

This clone was seen once. This rearrangement joins TRBV5-6 to TRBJ2-3; 11 positions agree with TRBD2. The germline gives CDR1 SGHDT, CDR2 YYEEEE. The CDR3 has 15 residues. Trimming took 4 bases from V and 2 from J; bases not matched to a gene: 3. The CDR3 nucleotides are TGTGCCAGCAGCCCGACTAGCGGGATCACAGATACGCAGTATTTT. It encodes CASSPTSGITDTQYF. The full variable domain, rest sourced from reference TRBV5-6 and TRBJ2-3, is DAGVTQSPTHLIKTRGQQVTLRCSPKSGHDTVSWYQQALGQGPQFIFQYYEEEERQRGNFPDRFSGHQFPNYSSELNVNALLLGDSALYLCASSPTSGITDTQYFGPGTRLTVL.

This chain connects TRBV19 to TRBJ2-1, with unresolved D. V lost 6 bases and J 5 bases, leaving 11 bases between the germline ends. Germline values: CDR1 LNHDA, CDR2 SQIVND (reference sequence). This CDR3 has 13 residues. CDR3 DNA sequence: TGTGCCAGTAGAGGTGGTCACGACAATGAGCAGTTCTTC. Amino acid sequence: CASRGGHDNEQFF.

CDR3 protein: CASSLIGGRDRGETQYF. Written as DNA, the CDR3 is TGCGCCAGCAGCTTGATTGGGGGGAGAGACAGGGGAGAGACCCAGTACTTC. The V and J genes are TRBV5-1 and TRBJ2-5, with TRBD1 matching over 8 bases. V was clipped by 1 base and J by 4 bases; unmatched bases: 12. Germline-derived CDR1 and CDR2 are SGHRS and YFSETQ. CDR3 length: 17 amino acids.

The rearrangement links TRBV7-3 to TRBJ2-7; no clear D gene. Trimming removed 4 bases at V and 6 bases at J, with 13 bases between. CDR1 SGHTA and CDR2 FQGTGA come from the germline V gene. This CDR3 contains 13 residues. The CDR3 here is CASSSTLLGEQYF. CDR3 DNA sequence: TGTGCCAGCAGCTCGACCCTATTGGGCGAGCAGTACTTC.

The chain couples TRBV19 to TRBJ2-7, with TRBD1 matching over 7 bases. Germline V lookup: CDR1 LNHDA, CDR2 SQIVND (reference sequence). The length of the CDR3 is 14 residues. V was clipped by 5 bases and J by 6 bases; unmatched bases: 10. The CDR3 DNA reads TGTGCCAGTAGTCCGACAGGGAAGGCCCTCGAGCAGTACTTC. Translation gives CASSPTGKALEQYF.

The chain recombines TRBV5-1 with TRBJ2-2, with 10 nucleotides matching TRBD2. The junction had 3 bases not matched to a gene; V was cut back by 3 bases and J by 7 bases. Germline values: CDR1 SGHRS, CDR2 YFSETQ. The CDR3 is 14 residues long. The CDR3 spells CASSWTSGNGELFF. In nucleotides, the CDR3 is TGCGCCAGCAGCTGGACTAGCGGTAACGGGGAGCTGTTTTTT.

The table lists this clone with many counts. The chain couples TRBV3-1 (or the pseudogene TRBV3-2) to TRBJ1-4, with TRBD1 as a possible D gene (5 bases). The CDR3 loop spans 15 amino acids. The ends were cut back, 4 bases at V and 7 bases at J, with 16 bases in the middle. CDR1 LGHDT and CDR2 YNNKEL come from the germline V gene (reference sequence). The chain's CDR3 is CASSLGAGVGEKLFF. The CDR3 nucleotides are TGTGCCAGCAGCCTTGGAGCGGGGGTTGGTGAAAAACTGTTTTTT.

The chain is built from TRBV9 and TRBJ2-1; no definite D call. The CDR3 loop spans 14 amino acids. V dropped 4 bases and J dropped 9 bases, with 17 bases sitting between them. Per the germline V gene, CDR1 is SGDLS and CDR2 is YYNGEE. Here the CDR3 reads CASSPRLVSSEQFF. Here the CDR3 DNA reads TGTGCCAGCAGCCCCCGGCTAGTCAGTTCTGAGCAGTTCTTC. The whole variable domain, remainder taken from reference TRBV9 and TRBJ2-1, is DSGVTQTPKHLITATGQRVTLRCSPRSGDLSVYWYQQSLDQGLQFLIQYYNGEERAKGNILERFSAQQFPDLHSELNLSSLELGDSALYFCASSPRLVSSEQFFGPGTRLTVL.

V gene TRBV7-8 combines with J gene TRBJ2-2, with a weak D call TRBD2 (6 bases). CDR3 size: 15 residues. Germline assignment: CDR1 SGHVS and CDR2 FQNEAQ. Trimming stripped 5 bases from V and 3 bases from J, with 13 bases between. DNA of the CDR3: TGTGCCAGCAGCCAAAGCGGGTACCACACCGGGGAGCTGTTTTTT. It translates to CASSQSGYHTGELFF.

The gene calls are TRBV5-8 and TRBJ2-3; no definite D call. CDR3 length: 13 amino acids. Germline V lookup: CDR1 SGHTS, CDR2 YDEGEE. V shed 4 bases and J shed 4 bases, with 10 bases lying between them. CDR3 residues: CASSHNWADTQYF. The DNA of the CDR3 is TGTGCCAGCAGCCACAACTGGGCAGATACGCAGTATTTT. Combining the CDR3 with reference TRBV5-8 and TRBJ2-3 gives the whole variable domain EAGVTQSPTHLIKTRGQQATLRCSPISGHTSVYWYQQALGLGLQFLLWYDEGEERNRGNFPPRFSGRQFPNYSSELNVNALELEDSALYLCASSHNWADTQYFGPGTRLTVL.

The CDR3 loop reads CASSSVRGRSEQFF. As DNA, the CDR3 is TGTGCCAGCAGCTCGGTCAGGGGACGGAGTGAGCAGTTCTTC. The chain has TRBV11-2 and TRBJ2-1, with TRBD1 as a possible D gene (6 bases). CDR1 and CDR2 (germline): SGHAT, FQNNGV. The V gene lost 4 bases and the J gene lost 9 bases, with 16 bases spanning the gap. The CDR3 loop spans 14 amino acids. The full variable domain, in which reference TRBV11-2 and TRBJ2-1 provide the parts outside the CDR3, is EAGVAQSPRYKIIEKRQSVAFWCNPISGHATLYWYQQILGQGPKLLIQFQNNGVVDDSQLPKDRFSAERLKGVDSTLKIQPAKLEDSAVYLCASSSVRGRSEQFFGPGTRLTVL.

This clone occurred once. The chain couples TRBV7-9 to TRBJ2-7; D is unclear. From germline, CDR1 is SEHNR and CDR2 FQNEAQ (reference sequence). The CDR3 is 15 amino acids. V lost 6 bases to trimming and J lost 5 bases, with 20 bases between them. CDR3 nucleotides: TGTGCCAGCAGTCCCTACGGTGGCGGTGGCCACGAGCAGTACTTC. Its translation is CASSPYGGGGHEQYF.

V is TRBV3-1 (or the pseudogene TRBV3-2) and J is TRBJ2-7; 7 positions agree with TRBD1. Trimming removed 4 bases from V and 2 bases from J; junction bases left unmatched: 5. Germline CDR1 LGHDT, CDR2 YNNKEL (reference sequence). This CDR3 region has 14 residues. The CDR3 is CASSLGDRAYEQYF. In DNA, the CDR3 is TGTGCCAGCAGCCTTGGGGACAGAGCCTACGAGCAGTACTTC.

V is TRBV29-1 and J is TRBJ1-1; TRBD1 matches at 7 bases. Trimming removed 7 bases from V and 1 base from J; junction bases left unmatched: 6. This CDR3 is 13 amino acids long. CDR1 and CDR2 (germline): SQVTM, ANQGSEA. The DNA of the CDR3 is TGCAGCGCTCACAGGGGCCGGAACACTGAAGCTTTCTTT. Protein: CSAHRGRNTEAFF. Variable domain in full (rest from reference TRBV29-1 and TRBJ1-1): SAVISQKPSRDICQRGTSLTIQCQVDSQVTMMFWYRQQPGQSLTLIATANQGSEATYESGFVIDKFPISRPNLTFSTLTVSNMSPEDSSIYLCSAHRGRNTEAFFGQGTRLTVV.

Only a few counts were recorded for this clone. This sequence joins TRBV9 and TRBJ1-2; 11 nucleotides agree with TRBD1. CDR3 length: 15 amino acids. Germline V lookup: CDR1 SGDLS, CDR2 YYNGEE. The V segment lost 4 bases and the J segment 6 bases; nucleotides outside the gene matches: 8. For the CDR3, the DNA is TGTGCCAGCAGCCGTCAGGACAGGGGGCTGGATGGCTACACCTTC. Its translation is CASSRQDRGLDGYTF.

The rearrangement uses TRBV7-8 and TRBJ2-3; 7 bases are shared with TRBD2. Trimming at V came to 5 bases and at J to 6 bases, leaving 5 bases not matched to a gene. The CDR3 length is 13 residues. CDR1 is SGHVS and CDR2 is FQNEAQ in the germline V gene. CDR3 sequence reads: CASSGTKGDTQYF. The CDR3 coding sequence is TGTGCCAGCAGCGGGACTAAAGGGGATACGCAGTATTTT. The full variable domain, completed using reference TRBV7-8 and TRBJ2-3, is GAGVSQSPRYKVAKRGQDVALRCDPISGHVSLFWYQQALGQGPEFLTYFQNEAQLDKSGLPSDRFFAERPEGSVSTLKIQRTQQEDSAVYLCASSGTKGDTQYFGPGTRLTVL.

This clone was recorded only once. This rearrangement joins TRBV4-1 to TRBJ2-5, with TRBD2 identical over 11 bases. Looked up from germline, CDR1 is MGHRA and CDR2 is YSYEKL. Trimming took 4 bases from V and 3 from J; bases not matched to a gene: 10. The CDR3 runs 17 residues. The chain's CDR3 is CASSPRLAGYVEETQYF. The CDR3 bases are TGCGCCAGCAGCCCCCGACTAGCGGGGTATGTAGAAGAGACCCAGTACTTC.

This clone was detected a few times. This chain uses TRBV19 with TRBJ2-3, with D possibly being TRBD2 (6 bases). The CDR3 length is 16 residues. Germline CDR1 reads LNHDA; CDR2 reads SQIVND (reference sequence). Trimming took off 2 bases at V and 3 bases at J, with 15 bases between the two ends. The CDR3 DNA reads as TGTGCCAGTAGTATACAAGCCGGAGGGAATACAGATACGCAGTATTTT. Amino acids: CASSIQAGGNTDTQYF.

The rearrangement links TRBV7-8 to TRBJ2-5, with D unresolved. CDR3 length: 15 residues. V was cut by 4 bases and J by 2 bases, with 14 bases left in between. Germline CDR1 reads SGHVS; CDR2 reads FQNEAQ. Here the CDR3 reads CASSSARSLQETQYF. In nucleotides, the CDR3 is TGTGCCAGCAGCTCCGCAAGGTCACTACAAGAGACCCAGTACTTC.

The chain links TRBV6-5 to TRBJ2-2; D perhaps matches TRBD2 (6 bases). Trimming shortened V by 6 bases and J by 4 bases, and 9 bases separated the two germline ends. From germline, CDR1 is MNHEY and CDR2 SVGAGI. CDR3 length equals 13 residues. In DNA, the CDR3 is TGTGCCAGCAGAGGGACTGTCACCGGGGAGCTGTTTTTT. This codes for CASRGTVTGELFF.

This chain connects TRBV11-1 to TRBJ1-1, with D tentatively TRBD1 (6 bases). The germline V gene has CDR1 SGHAT and CDR2 FQDESV (reference sequence). This CDR3 has 16 residues. The ends were cut back, 8 bases at V and 1 base at J, with 20 bases in the middle. CDR3 loop: CASRSNHQGRNTEAFF. The CDR3 coding sequence is TGTGCCAGCCGCTCTAATCACCAGGGGAGGAACACTGAAGCTTTCTTT.

The chain links TRBV15 to TRBJ1-6, with D unresolved. The germline CDR1 and CDR2 sequences are LNHNV and YYDKDF (reference sequence). CDR3 length: 12 amino acids. Trimming shortened V by 4 bases and J by 5 bases, and 3 bases separated the two germline ends. CDR3 DNA: TGTGCCACCAGCATCGATAATTCACCCCTCCACTTT. It encodes CATSIDNSPLHF.

J is TRBJ2-2 and V is TRBV15; 10 bases match TRBD1. After removal of 1 base from V and 8 bases from J, the junction contained 4 bases not matched to a gene. The CDR3 runs to 15 residues. Germline values: CDR1 LNHNV, CDR2 YYDKDF (reference sequence). For the CDR3, the DNA is TGTGCCACCAGCAGAGGAGGGACAGGGGAAGGGGAGCTGTTTTTT. This codes for CATSRGGTGEGELFF.

The chain is built from TRBV12-5 and TRBJ2-3; D unclear. Trimming removed 2 bases at V and 2 bases at J, with 8 bases between. CDR3 size: 14 residues. The germline V gene encodes CDR1 LGHNT and CDR2 FRNRAP. CDR3 DNA sequence: TGTGCTAGTGGTTTGCTCAGCCCCACAGATACGCAGTATTTT. Its translation: CASGLLSPTDTQYF.

V gene TRBV28 combines with J gene TRBJ2-7, with TRBD1 identical over 11 bases. Germline assignment: CDR1 MDHEN and CDR2 SYDVKM. J was trimmed by 4 bases and V by 5 bases; bases with no gene match: 10. This CDR3 has 16 amino acids. The chain's CDR3 is CASSPVPGTGGYEQYF. DNA of the CDR3: TGTGCCAGCAGTCCAGTACCCGGGACAGGGGGTTACGAGCAGTACTTC.